This TCR beta chain was found in a study of early T cells in non-severe SARS-CoV-2 infection. A single record per CDR3 protein comes from TCRdb applying MiXCR to the 5' RACE reads. The sample lists 65,000 to 85,000 distinct CDR3 sequences; roughly a sixth were seen once. This CDR3 has 11 residues. Per the germline V gene, CDR1 is MNHNS and CDR2 is SASEGT. The ends were cut back, 10 bases at V and 5 bases at J, with 10 bases in the middle. V gene TRBV6-1 combines with J gene TRBJ2-3; no firm D call. The clonotype comes from an adult who was a healthcare worker with PCR-confirmed SARS-CoV-2 infection or an uninfected control (not recorded which). Sequenced input: whole blood. DNA of the CDR3: TGTGCCATTCAGGTGGGAGATACGCAGTATTTT. Its translation: CAIQVGDTQYF.